The 17 T cell receptor beta chains listed next were all sequenced from one sample in a study of T cell responses to AZD1222 COVID-19 vaccine. Clones were read by immunoSEQ multiplex PCR, and TCRdb kept only the in-frame ones, dropping some. The sample holds approximately 80,000 clones, 80% to 90% seen once. Sequenced material: peripheral blood, taken 28 days after the second AZD1222 dose. The source is an adult who received the AZD1222 COVID-19 vaccine.

The chain links TRBV19 to TRBJ1-2; D uncertain. CDR1 and CDR2 from the germline V gene are LNHDA and SQIVND (reference sequence). V dropped 0 bases and J dropped 4 bases, with 12 bases sitting between them. The CDR3 loop spans 15 amino acids. Here the CDR3 DNA reads TGTGCCAGTAGTATAGAAGAGGGAAGCGGCTATGGCTACACCTTC. It translates to CASSIEEGSGYGYTF.

This rearrangement joins TRBV24-1 to TRBJ2-1, with 14 bases aligning to TRBD2. The germline V gene encodes CDR1 KGHDR and CDR2 SFDVKD. This CDR3 has 17 residues. Trimming took 4 bases from V and 8 from J; bases not matched to a gene: 9. The CDR3 nucleotides are TGTGCCACCAGTGACCAAGGGACTAGCGGGAGTGGTTATGAGCAGTTCTTC. Its translation: CATSDQGTSGSGYEQFF.

The chain joins TRBV28 to TRBJ2-2, with D maybe TRBD1 (6 bases). V was shortened by 6 bases and J by 0 bases, with 11 bases between the two germline ends. Per the germline V gene, CDR1 is MDHEN and CDR2 is SYDVKM. This CDR3 is built from 15 residues. CDR3 DNA: TGTGCCAGCAGCTACAGGGTCTCGAACACCGGGGAGCTGTTTTTT. Its protein is CASSYRVSNTGELFF.

This sequence joins TRBV28 and TRBJ1-5, with TRBD1 matching 8 bases. The CDR3 is 14 residues long. V was pared by 6 bases and J by 2 bases, with 3 bases of the junction left unmatched. Germline V gives CDR1 MDHEN, CDR2 SYDVKM. The CDR3 DNA reads as TGTGCCAGCAGAGGACAGGGAGGCAATCAGCCCCAGCATTTT. This codes for CASRGQGGNQPQHF. The variable domain in full, completed from reference TRBV28 and TRBJ1-5, reads DVKVTQSSRYLVKRTGEKVFLECVQDMDHENMFWYRQDPGLGLRLIYFSYDVKMKEKGDIPEGYSVSREKKERFSLILESASTNQTSMYLCASRGQGGNQPQHFGDGTRLSIL.

The chain is built from TRBV2 and TRBJ1-5, with 7 bases fitting TRBD1. The V gene's germline CDR1 is SNHLY and CDR2 FYNNEI. V lost 5 bases to trimming and J lost 3 bases; unmatched junction nucleotides: 4. The CDR3 has 14 amino acids. CDR3 sequence reads: CASSSDRTNQPQHF. In nucleotides, the CDR3 is TGTGCCAGCAGTTCGGACAGGACCAATCAGCCCCAGCATTTT.

The genes are TRBV7-6 and TRBJ2-5, with D perhaps assigned TRBD1 or TRBD2 (5 bases each). Trimming took off 5 bases at V and 1 base at J, with 14 bases between the two ends. CDR3 length equals 15 residues. Per the germline V gene, CDR1 is SGHVS and CDR2 is FNYEAQ. The CDR3 DNA is TGTGCCAGCAGCCCCCGAGCAGGGAGCCAAGAGACCCAGTACTTC. Encoded protein: CASSPRAGSQETQYF.

The chain joins TRBV30 to TRBJ1-2, with D unresolved. Trimming cost V 4 bases and J 4 bases, with 13 bases left between them. Germline CDR1 GTSNPN, CDR2 SVGIG (reference sequence). This CDR3 is built from 13 residues. For the CDR3, the DNA is TGTGCCTGGATTGGAAATAGGGCCTATGGCTACACCTTC. Its protein is CAWIGNRAYGYTF.

The CDR3 loop is CASSLSANYGYTF. The CDR3 coding sequence is TGTGCCAGCAGTTTGTCAGCTAACTATGGCTACACCTTC. The rearrangement links TRBV12-3 or TRBV12-4 to TRBJ1-2, with unresolved D. This CDR3 is 13 amino acids long. The V gene lost 3 bases and the J gene lost 0 bases, with 5 bases spanning the gap.

CDR3 amino acids: CASSPPRAEARNEQFF. The CDR3 DNA is TGTGCCAGCAGCCCCCCCAGAGCGGAGGCAAGGAATGAGCAGTTCTTC. The J gene is TRBJ2-1, the V gene TRBV3-1 (or the pseudogene TRBV3-2), with D possibly TRBD2 on 5 matching bases. The CDR3 is 16 amino acids. Trimming cost V 4 bases and J 7 bases, with 20 bases left between them. CDR1 is LGHDT, CDR2 YNNKEL, per germline (reference sequence).

This clone occurred a few times. This chain connects TRBV19 to TRBJ2-5; TRBD1 aligns across 8 bases. The length of the CDR3 is 12 residues. Per germline, CDR1 LNHDA and CDR2 SQIVND (reference sequence). Germline trimming cut 8 bases from V and 13 bases from J; bases unmatched to any gene: 12. The CDR3 loop is CASGPVTGDRYF. The CDR3 nucleotides are TGTGCCAGTGGACCCGTGACAGGGGACAGGTACTTC.

V gene TRBV7-9 combines with J gene TRBJ2-7, with D possibly matching TRBD1 (6 bases). V was shortened by 2 bases and J by 2 bases, with 13 bases between the two germline ends. From germline, CDR1 is SEHNR and CDR2 FQNEAQ (reference sequence). This CDR3 comprises 15 residues. The CDR3 is CASSLSPRTAYEQYF. CDR3 nucleotide sequence: TGTGCCAGCAGCTTAAGTCCGAGGACAGCCTACGAGCAGTACTTC.

This rearrangement joins TRBV29-1 to TRBJ2-1; D is perhaps TRBD2 (6 bases). The CDR3 is made up of 15 amino acids. CDR1 and CDR2 from the germline V gene are SQVTM and ANQGSEA. Trimming left V 6 bases short and J 7 bases short, with 22 bases between. For the CDR3, the DNA is TGCAGCGTCCAAGATTGGCTAGCGAGCAAAAATGAGCAGTTCTTC. The encoded protein is CSVQDWLASKNEQFF.

This clone was observed a handful of times. CDR3 loop: CAWNLQGAYGYTF. The CDR3 nucleotides read TGTGCCTGGAACCTACAGGGAGCCTATGGCTACACCTTC. The V call is TRBV30, the J call TRBJ1-2; D might be TRBD1 (6 bases). Deletions cut 4 bases from V and 4 bases from J, with 13 bases between. This CDR3 comprises 13 residues. In germline, CDR1 is GTSNPN, CDR2 SVGIG (reference sequence).

The chain links TRBV18 to TRBJ2-5; D uncertain. Trimming shortened V by 0 bases and J by 5 bases, and 4 bases separated the two germline ends. Germline loops: CDR1 KGHSH, CDR2 LQKENI. CDR3 length: 12 amino acids. CDR3 sequence reads: CASSPPGETQYF. CDR3 bases: TGTGCCAGCTCACCACCGGGGGAGACCCAGTACTTC.

This clone was picked up one time. The V gene is TRBV29-1, the J gene TRBJ2-1; 8 nucleotides align to TRBD2. Germline assignment: CDR1 SQVTM and CDR2 ANQGSEA. Losses at the gene ends were 4 bases for V and 8 bases for J; bases not matched to a gene: 4. The CDR3 runs to 12 residues. In nucleotides, the CDR3 is TGCAGCGTTGGCCCGGGAGGGGATGAGCAGTTCTTC. The encoded protein is CSVGPGGDEQFF.

V and J are TRBV2 and TRBJ2-1; D unresolved. This CDR3 comprises 12 residues. Trimming shortened V by 6 bases and J by 2 bases, and 5 bases separated the two germline ends. Germline lookup yields CDR1 SNHLY and CDR2 FYNNEI. The CDR3 spells CASSQTYNEQFF. DNA for the CDR3: TGTGCCAGCAGCCAGACCTACAATGAGCAGTTCTTC.

A single count supports this clone. The chain carries TRBV10-3 and TRBJ1-2, with D tentatively TRBD1 (6 bases). Trimming removed 7 bases at V and 7 bases at J, with 16 bases between. The length of the CDR3 is 13 residues. Per germline, CDR1 ENHRY and CDR2 SYGVKD. In nucleotides, the CDR3 is TGTGCCATCACCCGGGACAAGGCGGCTGGCTACACCTTC. This gives the protein CAITRDKAAGYTF.